Sequencing of this TCR beta chain was carried out in a study of response to subunit inactivated influenza vaccine. In TCRdb, the RT-PCR reads were re-called with MiXCR into one record per CDR3 protein. The sample consists of more than 700,000 distinct CDR3 sequences, 21% of them appearing once. Study-level results: Authors suggested few new T cells are recruited by each seasonal influenza vaccination.

Notes on this clonotype: Its matching antigen is unknown.

After removal of 5 bases from V and 7 bases from J, the junction contained 8 bases not matched to a gene. Germline-derived CDR1 and CDR2 are DFQATT and SNEGSKA (reference sequence). This CDR3 comprises 15 residues. V and J are TRBV20-1 and TRBJ2-1; 13 bases are a match to TRBD2. The input for sequencing was PBMCs from blood, taken around 5 days after vaccination. The sequence was obtained from a man aged 50-60 years who received an inactivated influenza vaccine. The CDR3: CSAGSLAGGSNEQFF. In nucleotides, the CDR3 is TGCAGTGCTGGCTCACTAGCGGGAGGGAGTAATGAGCAGTTCTTC.